Listed here are 20 T cell receptor beta chains from one sample, sequenced in a study of Ad26.COV2.S vaccination and SARS-CoV-2 variants. The protocol was immunoSEQ multiplex PCR, while the TCRdb copy is restricted to in-frame clones and leaves out a portion. The data contain more than 300,000 clones, 70% to 90% of them seen just once; the ten biggest clones take up approximately 12%. As to treatment: 15 to 20 received Ad26.COV2.S at low or high dose, single or two shots; several received placebo; per-sample allocation not given. Sampling was performed 63 days after the first vaccine or placebo injection. Sequenced material: peripheral blood, taken in a trial of Ad26.COV2.S vaccine versus placebo. These receptors came from a person between 18 and 65 years old who received the Ad26.COV2.S COVID-19 vaccine or a placebo.

This clone has only a few counts. This rearrangement joins TRBV7-2 to TRBJ2-5; a weak D match, TRBD1 (5 bases). CDR1 and CDR2 from the germline V gene are SGHTA and FQGNSA. V lost 5 bases and J lost 5, with 12 bases in between. The CDR3 sequence is 13 residues long. The CDR3 bases are TGTGCCAGCAGCAGGGGAAGTCGGGAGACCCAGTACTTC. This encodes CASSRGSRETQYF.

The chain is built from TRBV4-3 and TRBJ2-2; 8 bases are shared with TRBD1. The CDR3 loop spans 17 amino acids. The germline V gene encodes CDR1 LGHNA and CDR2 YSLEER. With V trimmed by 1 base and J by 8 bases, 12 bases remained unmatched. CDR3 coding DNA: TGCGCCAGCAGCCAAGGGTGGACAGGGCTAGGTGGAGGGGAGCTGTTTTTT. Translation: CASSQGWTGLGGGELFF.

The J gene is TRBJ2-5, the V gene TRBV5-1; 10 bases map to TRBD2. Germline values: CDR1 SGHRS, CDR2 YFSETQ. The junction had 6 bases not matched to a gene; V was cut back by 4 bases and J by 3 bases. CDR3 size: 15 residues. In nucleotides, the CDR3 is TGCGCCAGCAGCAGGACTAGCGGAGAGAAAGAGACCCAGTACTTC. Its protein is CASSRTSGEKETQYF.

The CDR3 loop is CASRYIGLKGYEQYF. The CDR3 DNA sequence: TGTGCCAGCAGATACATCGGCCTCAAAGGGTACGAGCAGTACTTC. V usage is TRBV27 and J usage is TRBJ2-7, with unresolved D. Germline-derived CDR1 and CDR2 are MNHEY and SMNVEV (reference sequence). This CDR3 region has 15 residues. Trimming removed 6 bases at V and 4 bases at J, with 19 bases between.

This clone occurred once. The chain joins TRBV7-2 to TRBJ2-5; 7 bases match TRBD2. The CDR3 totals 15 residues. V lost 3 bases, J lost 5 bases, and 9 bases stayed unmatched. Germline CDR1 reads SGHTA; CDR2 reads FQGNSA. The CDR3 DNA follows: TGTGCCAGCAGCTTGATTTGGGGGGGTCCGGAGACCCAGTACTTC. It specifies CASSLIWGGPETQYF.

This clone was detected only once. DNA for the CDR3: TGCGCCAGCAGCGAGACAGGGGCAGCAACTAATGAAAAACTGTTTTTT. This codes for CASSETGAATNEKLFF. The rearrangement uses TRBV5-1 and TRBJ1-4, with TRBD1 identical over 8 bases. Germline V gene sequence: CDR1 SGHRS, CDR2 YFSETQ. The CDR3 has 16 residues. With 4 bases clipped from V and 0 bases from J, the junction kept 5 bases outside the gene matches.

The chain links TRBV11-1 to TRBJ1-1; tentative D call: TRBD1 (5 bases). The CDR3 loop spans 15 amino acids. Germline lookup yields CDR1 SGHAT and CDR2 FQDESV (reference sequence). V was trimmed by 4 bases and J by 1 base, leaving 13 bases between them. The CDR3 DNA reads TGTGCCAGCAGCTCACCGGGACGGGGGAACACTGAAGCTTTCTTT. Translated: CASSSPGRGNTEAFF.

The CDR3: CAWSASGYGYTF. DNA for the CDR3: TGTGCCTGGAGTGCAAGCGGCTATGGCTACACCTTC. V gene TRBV30 combines with J gene TRBJ1-2; no clear D. CDR3 length equals 12 residues. Germline CDR1 reads GTSNPN; CDR2 reads SVGIG (reference sequence). V lost 1 base and J lost 4, with 7 bases in between.

The chain employs TRBV3-1 (or the pseudogene TRBV3-2) and TRBJ1-6; D gene ambiguous. Trimming cost V 3 bases and J 5 bases, with 11 bases left between them. Germline CDR1 and CDR2: LGHDT and YNNKEL (reference sequence). The CDR3 has 15 amino acids. The CDR3 here is CASSHREANNSPLHF. The CDR3 DNA reads as TGTGCCAGCAGCCATCGGGAGGCCAATAATTCACCCCTCCACTTT.

The gene calls are TRBV28 and TRBJ2-2; tentatively, D is TRBD2 (5 bases). The V and J ends lost 7 bases and 8 bases respectively, with 14 bases between them. CDR1 and CDR2 from the germline V gene are MDHEN and SYDVKM. The CDR3 length is 13 residues. In nucleotides, the CDR3 is TGTGCCAGCACTCTCCGGGAAGGAGGGGAGCTGTTTTTT. Encoded protein: CASTLREGGELFF.

The chain carries TRBV7-9 and TRBJ1-4, with 7 positions matching TRBD1. The CDR3 runs to 16 residues. Germline V gene data show CDR1 as SEHNR and CDR2 as FQNEAQ (reference sequence). The V gene end was trimmed by 5 bases and the J gene end by 5 bases; junction bases not matched to a gene: 11. This chain's CDR3 is CASSPLGGTVNEKLFF. CDR3 DNA sequence: TGTGCCAGCAGCCCCCTTGGCGGGACAGTAAATGAAAAACTGTTTTTT.

The J gene is TRBJ2-1, the V gene TRBV7-3; possibly TRBD1 or TRBD2 for D (5 bases each). The V gene's germline CDR1 is SGHTA and CDR2 FQGTGA. The CDR3 spans 17 residues. Trimming pared 5 bases from V and 0 bases from J, leaving 17 bases between. Here the CDR3 DNA reads TGTGCCAGCAGCGAGGGACGTGGCCAGAGCTCCTACAATGAGCAGTTCTTC. Translation gives CASSEGRGQSSYNEQFF.

The rearrangement uses TRBV6-5 and TRBJ2-1; perhaps D is TRBD1 or TRBD2 (7 bases each). CDR3 length: 16 residues. Trimming cost V 1 base and J 6 bases, with 16 bases left between them. The germline CDR1 and CDR2 sequences are MNHEY and SVGAGI. CDR3 nucleotide sequence: TGTGCCAGCAGTTACTTCCGACAGGGCGGGGGCAATGAGCAGTTCTTC. Its translation: CASSYFRQGGGNEQFF.

V is TRBV6-5 and J is TRBJ1-5; 7 bases match TRBD1. Germline lookup yields CDR1 MNHEY and CDR2 SVGAGI. This CDR3 has 15 residues. With 4 bases clipped from V and 6 bases from J, the junction kept 9 bases outside the gene matches. CDR3 region: CASSSNTGAGQPQHF. The CDR3 nucleotides are TGTGCCAGCAGTTCGAACACAGGGGCCGGTCAGCCCCAGCATTTT.

This chain joins TRBV9 and TRBJ2-7, with 12 positions matching TRBD1. The CDR3 loop spans 14 amino acids. In germline, CDR1 is SGDLS, CDR2 YYNGEE. The J segment lost 5 bases and the V segment lost 2 bases, leaving 2 bases of the junction unmatched. The CDR3 is CASSVRDRGHEQYF. CDR3 DNA sequence: TGTGCCAGCAGCGTCCGGGACAGGGGGCACGAGCAGTACTTC.

This clone was seen only once. The V gene is TRBV7-9, the J gene TRBJ1-5; weak D call: TRBD1 (5 bases). V dropped 5 bases and J dropped 1 base, with 18 bases sitting between them. CDR3 length: 17 amino acids. CDR1 and CDR2 from the germline V gene are SEHNR and FQNEAQ (reference sequence). CDR3 amino acids: CASSPTDSYMSNQPQHF. Written as DNA, the CDR3 is TGTGCCAGCAGCCCCACTGACAGTTACATGAGCAATCAGCCCCAGCATTTT.

The chain employs TRBV30 and TRBJ1-2; the D gene is possibly TRBD1 (5 bases). V was cut by 7 bases and J by 8 bases, with 14 bases left in between. CDR1 GTSNPN and CDR2 SVGIG come from the germline V gene (reference sequence). This CDR3 is 11 amino acids long. The CDR3 here is CASQRDSGYTF. CDR3 sequence (DNA): TGTGCCTCTCAAAGGGACTCCGGCTACACCTTC.

V usage is TRBV4-2 and J usage is TRBJ2-7, with a weak D call TRBD2 (6 bases). Germline CDR1 and CDR2: LGHNA and YNFKEQ. CDR3 length: 18 amino acids. Between the trimmed V and J ends, which lost 0 bases and 0 bases, there was a span of 18 bases. The CDR3 DNA follows: TGTGCCAGCAGCCAAGAGGATAGCGGAGAAGAACCCTCCTACGAGCAGTACTTC. As protein: CASSQEDSGEEPSYEQYF.

The chain carries TRBV27 and TRBJ1-6; TRBD1 is a possible D gene (6 bases). There are 15 residues in the CDR3. Germline V gene lookup returns CDR1 MNHEY and CDR2 SMNVEV (reference sequence). The V and J ends lost 3 bases and 2 bases respectively, with 8 bases between them. DNA for the CDR3: TGTGCCAGCAGTTTGACAGGCGCCTATAATTCACCCCTCCACTTT. Residues: CASSLTGAYNSPLHF.

This clone was counted once. The J gene is TRBJ1-6, the V gene TRBV11-2; possible D gene TRBD1, 5 bases. The CDR3 consists of 13 residues. Germline V lookup: CDR1 SGHAT, CDR2 FQNNGV. Trimming shortened V by 5 bases and J by 9 bases, and 11 bases separated the two germline ends. The CDR3 loop is CASSPGLPSPLHF. The CDR3, as DNA: TGTGCCAGCAGCCCGGGGCTTCCTTCACCCCTCCACTTT. The full variable domain, its missing parts supplied by reference TRBV11-2 and TRBJ1-6, is EAGVAQSPRYKIIEKRQSVAFWCNPISGHATLYWYQQILGQGPKLLIQFQNNGVVDDSQLPKDRFSAERLKGVDSTLKIQPAKLEDSAVYLCASSPGLPSPLHFGNGTRLTVT.